Listed below are T cell receptor beta chains from one sample, sequenced in a study of early T cells in non-severe SARS-CoV-2 infection. Via MiXCR, TCRdb re-called the 5' RACE reads, giving one row per CDR3 protein. The table shows roughly 60,000 distinct CDR3 sequences, with around 13% occurring only once. Sequencing used whole blood. These receptors all stem from an adult who was a healthcare worker with PCR-confirmed SARS-CoV-2 infection or an uninfected control (not recorded which). Each CDR3 is given with its conserved first and last residue. The D gene is left open where the match is weak. Rows may omit the clone size; those that give it use once, few, many or a size class.

CDR3 protein	CDR3 DNA	D gene	clone size	V gene	J gene
CASSEWGGELFF	TGTGCCAGCAGTGAATGGGGCGGGGAGCTGTTTTTT	NA	NA	TRBV25-1	TRBJ2-2
CASSLGVDTDTQYF	TGTGCCAGCAGCTTAGGTGTCGACACAGATACGCAGTATTTT	NA	few	TRBV7-8	TRBJ2-3
CASSQTGVAEAFF	TGTGCCAGCAGTCAGACAGGGGTGGCTGAAGCTTTCTTT	TRBD1	many	TRBV9	TRBJ1-1
CASSTLTGGKGIGYTF	TGTGCCAGCAGCACATTGACAGGGGGCAAGGGTATTGGCTACACCTTC	TRBD1	NA	TRBV11-2	TRBJ1-2
CASSEYISQANSPLHF	TGTGCCAGCAGTGAATATATCAGCCAAGCAAATTCACCCCTCCACTTT	NA	NA	TRBV25-1	TRBJ1-6
CASSVTGTSYEQYF	TGTGCCAGCAGCGTGACAGGGACCTCCTACGAGCAGTACTTC	TRBD1	many	TRBV9	TRBJ2-7
CSASRGMNTGELFF	TGCAGTGCTTCTAGAGGGATGAACACCGGGGAGCTGTTTTTT	NA	NA	TRBV20-1	TRBJ2-2
CSAPVGGLGETQYF	TGCAGTGCCCCCGTGGGCGGGTTGGGAGAGACCCAGTACTTC	NA	NA	TRBV20-1	TRBJ2-5
CASSRGSRYEQYF	TGTGCCAGTAGTAGAGGATCGCGCTACGAGCAGTACTTC	NA	NA	TRBV19	TRBJ2-7
CASSLITGNEQYF	TGTGCCAGCAGCCTTATAACAGGGAACGAGCAGTACTTC	NA	many	TRBV5-6	TRBJ2-7
CASSLAAGALHIQYF	TGTGCCAGCAGCTTAGCGGCCGGGGCTTTGCACATTCAGTACTTC	NA	NA	TRBV7-9	TRBJ2-4
CASSLGHPGNTGELFF	TGTGCCAGCAGCCTAGGACATCCGGGGAACACCGGGGAGCTGTTTTTT	NA	few	TRBV7-9	TRBJ2-2
CASSGVAGELFF	TGCGCCAGCAGTGGGGTGGCCGGGGAGCTGTTTTTT	NA	NA	TRBV10-1	TRBJ2-2
CASKGLAGERYNEQFF	TGTGCCAGTAAAGGACTAGCGGGAGAAAGGTACAATGAGCAGTTCTTC	TRBD2	many	TRBV6-5	TRBJ2-1
CSARRDYLAGDTQYF	TGCAGTGCTCGCCGGGACTACCTCGCGGGAGATACGCAGTATTTT	TRBD2	many	TRBV20-1	TRBJ2-3
CASSASGGGDTQYF	TGTGCCAGCAGCGCTAGCGGGGGTGGTGATACGCAGTATTTT	TRBD2	many	TRBV7-9	TRBJ2-3
CASSYGTGAGNTIYF	TGTGCCAGCAGTTACGGGACAGGGGCTGGAAACACCATATATTTT	TRBD1	few	TRBV6-6	TRBJ1-3
CASSLAFRKNTEAFF	TGTGCCAGCAGCTTAGCTTTCAGAAAGAACACTGAAGCTTTCTTT	NA	NA	TRBV7-2	TRBJ1-1
CASSTIPGANYGYTF	TGTGCCAGCAGTACAATTCCAGGCGCGAACTATGGCTACACCTTC	NA	NA	TRBV6-1	TRBJ1-2
CASWGRAGNTIYF	TGTGCCAGCTGGGGGAGAGCTGGAAACACCATATATTTT	NA	NA	TRBV6-6	TRBJ1-3
CASSQAGGFSDEQFF	TGTGCCAGCAGTCAAGCGGGAGGGTTTAGCGATGAGCAGTTCTTC	TRBD2	few	TRBV2	TRBJ2-1
CASSPGGTNSPLHF	TGTGCCAGCAGCCCAGGGGGAACAAATTCACCCCTCCACTTT	TRBD1	NA	TRBV7-6	TRBJ1-6
CSARDPQGNTDTQYF	TGCAGTGCTAGAGATCCCCAGGGGAACACAGATACGCAGTATTTT	NA	NA	TRBV20-1	TRBJ2-3
CSASGSGASSSYNEQFF	TGCAGTGCTAGCGGGAGCGGGGCTAGTAGCTCCTACAATGAGCAGTTCTTC	TRBD2	many	TRBV20-1	TRBJ2-1
CASSFTGETEAFF	TGTGCCAGCAGCTTCACAGGGGAAACTGAAGCTTTCTTT	TRBD1	few	TRBV7-9	TRBJ1-1
CASSYGATQGETQYF	TGTGCCAGCAGTTACGGGGCGACACAGGGAGAGACCCAGTACTTC	NA	NA	TRBV6-5	TRBJ2-5
CASSIQVNEQFF	TGTGCCAGCAGCATACAGGTCAATGAGCAGTTCTTC	NA	many	TRBV9	TRBJ2-1
CATSEGGTSYEQYF	TGTGCCACCAGTGAAGGTGGAACGTCCTACGAGCAGTACTTC	NA	NA	TRBV24-1	TRBJ2-7
CSVVIPVWVSAEAFF	TGCAGCGTTGTTATTCCCGTTTGGGTCTCGGCTGAAGCTTTCTTT	NA	few	TRBV29-1	TRBJ1-1
CSVEDWGTGSYEQYF	TGCAGCGTTGAAGATTGGGGGACGGGTTCCTACGAGCAGTACTTC	NA	many	TRBV29-1	TRBJ2-7
CASSPRQASYEQYF	TGCGCCAGCAGCCCAAGACAAGCCTCCTACGAGCAGTACTTC	NA	few	TRBV5-1	TRBJ2-7
CASSLDILAGGRSLETQYF	TGTGCCAGCAGCTTGGATATACTAGCGGGGGGCCGGTCGCTTGAGACCCAGTACTTC	TRBD2	many	TRBV5-6	TRBJ2-5
CASSDGTDDYGYTF	TGTGCCAGCAGTGATGGGACAGACGACTATGGCTACACCTTC	TRBD1	many	TRBV6-2/TRBV6-3	TRBJ1-2
CASSPGRAETQYF	TGTGCCAGCAGCCCAGGGAGGGCAGAGACCCAGTACTTC	TRBD2	many	TRBV7-9	TRBJ2-5
CASSLALAGGDTQYF	TGCGCCAGCAGCTTGGCCCTAGCGGGAGGAGATACGCAGTATTTT	TRBD2	few	TRBV5-1	TRBJ2-3
CASRNLGDTQYF	TGTGCCAGCAGGAACCTCGGAGATACGCAGTATTTT	NA	NA	TRBV7-2	TRBJ2-3
CASSPEWTHLDTTQYF	TGTGCCAGCAGCCCAGAGTGGACACACCTAGATACGACCCAGTACTTC	NA	NA	TRBV5-5	TRBJ2-5
CATGHLNTEAFF	TGCGCCACTGGACACCTGAACACTGAAGCTTTCTTT	NA	few	TRBV10-1	TRBJ1-1
CASSKVRRAGELFF	TGTGCCAGCAGCAAAGTTAGAAGAGCCGGGGAGCTGTTTTTT	NA	few	TRBV21-1	TRBJ2-2
CASSQQGHNNEKLFF	TGCGCCAGCAGCCAACAGGGGCACAATAATGAAAAACTGTTTTTT	NA	many	TRBV4-3	TRBJ1-4